Below, one T cell receptor (beta chain) is given with its context. Its antigen is not known. This sample was taken from a study of T cell responses to AZD1222 COVID-19 vaccine. The CDR3 is 14 amino acids. The germline gives CDR1 MNHEY, CDR2 SVGAGI. V lost 7 bases and J 5 bases, leaving 15 bases between the germline ends. Findings of the study overall: The study found vaccine-associated CD4 TCRs spanning spike, dominant at 160-218 and 743-854. Clonal diversity may have been underestimated, and the donors were mostly white British, with more females than males. Reports indicate that nearly half of spike-specific TCRs are directed at unmutated variant regions.

Sequencing was performed with immunoSEQ multiplex PCR; in TCRdb, only in-frame clones are kept and a portion is missing. The sample contains about 74,000 clones, more than 80% of which appear only once. The chain recombines TRBV6-5 with TRBJ1-5, with a tentative D call TRBD1 (5 bases). Sequencing used peripheral blood, obtained on day 0 of AZD1222 vaccination. The sequence came from an adult in good health. The CDR3, as DNA: TGTGCCAGCACCACAGGTACTCGGGATCAGCCCCAGCATTTT. Residues: CASTTGTRDQPQHF.